This TCR beta chain is drawn from a study of T cell clonality in common variable immunodeficiency. Study results and caveats: CVID patient heterogeneity limited repertoire-clinical complication correlations.

V lost 0 bases and J lost 0, with 4 bases in between. This CDR3 comprises 13 residues. Per the germline V gene, CDR1 is GTSNPN and CDR2 is SVGIG (reference sequence). The table lists this clone with many counts. The target antigen is unknown. From the germline J gene comes the end of the CDR3, since the read stops 3 residues before it. Patients and controls were mostly of Caucasian heritage. Each donor provided 5 to 8 ml of heparinized whole blood. The protocol was immunoSEQ multiplex PCR, while the TCRdb copy is restricted to in-frame clones and leaves out a portion. Found here are around 47,000 clones, no singletons; the ten largest cover approximately 0.71%.

This clonotype was obtained from a person aged 18 to 75 in good health. Sequenced: peripheral blood mononuclear cells. This chain connects TRBV30 to TRBJ2-3; no firm D call. CDR3 DNA (partial): TGTGCCTGGAGTGTATCTAGCACAGATACG. It translates to CAWSVSSTDT. In full, the CDR3 reads CAWSVSSTDTQYF.